Sequencing of this TCR beta chain was carried out in a study of long-term antiretroviral therapy in people with HIV. In the case of this clone: Its specificity is unknown.

Sequencing relied on immunoSEQ assay v3.0, run at survey level. Sequencing set out to capture about 35,000-55,000 T-cell genomes per sample. The assay was immunoSEQ multiplex PCR, and TCRdb's table has in-frame clones only and misses some. The sample yields under 45,000 clones, 80% seen once. Trimming left V 3 bases short and J 9 bases short, with 6 bases between. The CDR3 consists of 11 residues. Germline loops: CDR1 MNHEY, CDR2 SMNVEV (reference sequence). General study findings and limits: Collection of the blood, which took place between the mid-2000s and the late 2010s, possibly occurred under older ART regimens. Repertoires in HIV (unlike those of controls) had narrower CDR3 length ranges.

Everyone in the study who had HIV was treated in the United States. The chain couples TRBV27 to TRBJ2-1; D is uncertain. The receptor's source is a young man with HIV. The input for sequencing was unsorted PBMCs, taken 3.4 years after starting antiretroviral therapy. For the CDR3, the DNA is TGTGCCAGCAGTTTGGGAAGTGAGCAGTTCTTC. Translated, it gives CASSLGSEQFF.